This TCR beta chain was captured by sequencing in a study of blood T cell repertoires in COVID-19. Whole-study context: Spain, Italy and the United States supplied samples that represented acute and convalescent COVID-19. PBMCs, B-cell-depleted T cells, or T cells provided the cDNA or gDNA that made up the material.

The CDR3 runs to 18 residues. Trimming took off 6 bases at V and 2 bases at J, with 23 bases between the two ends. Germline V CDR1 and CDR2: LNHDA, SQIVND (reference sequence). Enrollment of patients from Seattle took place during active infection, with longitudinal follow-up. Authors' analysis steps: Amplification from reference gene primers served as the basis for estimated nucleated cell counts. Clones were read by immunoSEQ multiplex PCR, and TCRdb kept only the in-frame ones, dropping some. The V and J calls and clone size were taken over from that table, and D and trimming were inferred from the DNA. The data hold some 120,000 clones, with about 94% observed a single time.

The TCR originated in a man aged 50 to 60 with COVID-19, enrolled during active disease. Sequences were obtained from peripheral blood. The chain couples TRBV19 to TRBJ1-5; the D gene is possibly TRBD1 (6 bases). The CDR3 is CASSPGWGGPSGNQPQHF. The CDR3 DNA sequence: TGTGCCAGTAGCCCCGGCTGGGGGGGCCCGTCGGGCAATCAGCCCCAGCATTTT.